These T cell receptor beta chains were read from a single sample in a study of T cell repertoires in cytomegalovirus infection. TCRdb called the reads again in MiXCR, with one record for every CDR3 protein. The data show some 940,000 distinct CDR3 sequences, with around 30% seen just once and roughly 13% held by the top ten. These receptors have no identified antigens. The sample consisted of cultured CD8+ T cells from PBMCs, taken from culture after CMV antigen stimulation. The receptors come from a human donor in good health (CMV status not recorded). Some clones in this sample may be carry-over from other donors' samples. The CDR3 runs from the conserved cysteine through the conserved F or W. The D gene is left open where the match is weak. A clone size is listed for some rows: how often the clone was seen (once, few, many), or a class if it is expanded.

V: TRBV6-6
size: few
J: TRBJ1-5
length: 13
D: -
CDR3: CASKQPSNQPQHF
DNA: TGTGCCAGCAAACAGCCCAGCAATCAGCCCCAGCATTTT

V: TRBV7-2
size: many
J: TRBJ2-3
length: 19
D: -
CDR3: CASSLGYGGLTEDTDTQYF
DNA: TGTGCCAGCAGCTTAGGATATGGGGGCCTAACCGAGGACACAGATACGCAGTATTTT

V: TRBV19
size: few
J: TRBJ2-2
length: 15
D: -
CDR3: CASRVTEYNTGELFF
DNA: TGTGCCAGTAGGGTGACGGAATACAACACCGGGGAGCTGTTTTTT

V: TRBV9
size: -
J: TRBJ1-1
length: 16
D: -
CDR3: CASSVLIQGVNTEAFF
DNA: TGTGCCAGCAGCGTACTAATACAGGGTGTGAACACTGAAGCTTTCTTT

V: TRBV7-9
size: many
J: TRBJ2-5
length: 16
D: TRBD1
CDR3: CASSSRDRGGQETQYF
DNA: TGTGCCAGCAGCTCCCGGGACAGGGGCGGCCAAGAGACCCAGTACTTC

V: TRBV9
size: -
J: TRBJ1-6
length: 16
D: TRBD1
CDR3: CASSVSGQGYNSPLHF
DNA: TGTGCCAGCAGCGTATCGGGACAGGGCTATAATTCACCCCTCCACTTT

V: TRBV27
size: -
J: TRBJ2-3
length: 13
D: -
CDR3: CASSRPGTDTQYF
DNA: TGTGCCAGCAGCAGGCCTGGAACAGATACGCAGTATTTT

V: TRBV29-1
size: once
J: TRBJ1-2
length: 12
D: -
CDR3: CSVGDFWYGYTF
DNA: TGCAGCGTTGGGGACTTTTGGTATGGCTACACCTTC

V: TRBV27
size: -
J: TRBJ2-1
length: 16
D: TRBD2
CDR3: CASSSPSGGARDEQFF
DNA: TGTGCCAGCAGCTCCCCGAGCGGGGGGGCCAGGGATGAGCAGTTCTTC

V: TRBV4-2
size: few
J: TRBJ1-1
length: 14
D: -
CDR3: CASSHYGSNTEAFF
DNA: TGTGCCAGCAGCCACTACGGTTCGAACACTGAAGCTTTCTTT

V: TRBV15
size: -
J: TRBJ1-5
length: 14
D: -
CDR3: CATSRDRSFQPQHF
DNA: TGTGCCACCAGCAGAGATCGTAGTTTTCAGCCCCAGCATTTT

V: TRBV18
size: -
J: TRBJ2-5
length: 16
D: TRBD2
CDR3: CASPPPWLAVQETQYF
DNA: TGTGCCAGCCCACCACCGTGGCTAGCGGTCCAAGAGACCCAGTACTTC

V: TRBV13
size: -
J: TRBJ1-3
length: 14
D: -
CDR3: CASSFGVEGNTIYF
DNA: TGTGCCAGCAGCTTTGGGGTGGAGGGAAACACCATATATTTT

V: TRBV6-2/TRBV6-3
size: -
J: TRBJ1-4
length: 15
D: -
CDR3: CTSSENVGRNEKLFF
DNA: TGTACCAGCAGTGAAAATGTCGGACGTAATGAAAAACTGTTTTTT